Presented here are 14 T cell receptor beta chains from one specimen sequenced in a study of shared clonotypes between healthy human individuals. Only CD45RO-negative cells positively selected for CCR7 counted as naive CD8 cells, so terminally differentiated effector memory CD45RA+ cells were excluded. The method was immunoSEQ multiplex PCR; TCRdb's version includes in-frame clones alone and lacks a portion of them. Among 700,000 to 950,000 clones listed, about 96% were seen once. Sample: naive CD8+ T cells sorted from blood. These receptors all stem from a young man in good health.

Details on this clone: The same CDR3 is also encoded by other DNA sequences in this sample. The chain couples TRBV7-9 to TRBJ1-3; no reliable D call. Germline V gives CDR1 SEHNR, CDR2 FQNEAQ (reference sequence). V gave up 3 bases and J gave up 1 base, with 4 bases separating them. This CDR3 contains 13 residues. CDR3 loop: CASSFPSGNTIYF. The CDR3 bases are TGTGCCAGCAGCTTCCCGTCTGGAAACACCATATATTTT. The whole variable domain, remainder taken from reference TRBV7-9 and TRBJ1-3, is DTGVSQNPRHKITKRGQNVTFRCDPISEHNRLYWYRQTLGQGPEFLTYFQNEAQLEKSRLLSDRFSAERPKGSFSTLEIQRTEQGDSAMYLCASSFPSGNTIYFGEGSWLTVV.

The J gene is TRBJ2-7, the V gene TRBV4-2; TRBD2 matches at 10 bases. Germline assignment: CDR1 LGHNA and CDR2 YNFKEQ. This CDR3 is 17 amino acids long. The V and J ends lost 0 bases and 2 bases, in that order; junction bases with no gene match: 7. The CDR3 protein is CASSQETLAGPPYEQYF. The CDR3 DNA is TGTGCCAGCAGCCAAGAAACACTAGCGGGACCACCCTACGAGCAGTACTTC.

The count of this clone is one. The CDR3 sequence: CASSLGQGADEAFF. The DNA for the CDR3 is TGCGCCAGCAGCTTGGGACAGGGGGCTGATGAAGCTTTCTTT. The genes are TRBV5-1 and TRBJ1-1; 10 positions agree with TRBD1. Looked up from germline, CDR1 is SGHRS and CDR2 is YFSETQ. The CDR3 runs to 14 residues. The J segment lost 7 bases and the V segment lost 0 bases, leaving 3 bases of the junction unmatched.

The V call is TRBV6-1, the J call TRBJ1-5; no reliable D call. V lost 7 bases and J lost 5, with 12 bases in between. Looked up from germline, CDR1 is MNHNS and CDR2 is SASEGT. The CDR3 has 13 residues. The CDR3: CASMVRFDQPQHF. The CDR3 region has the DNA TGTGCCAGCATGGTGAGGTTCGATCAGCCCCAGCATTTT.

The V gene is TRBV27, the J gene TRBJ2-7; D may be TRBD1 (6 bases). The ends were cut back, 6 bases at V and 2 bases at J, with 14 bases in the middle. This CDR3 is 14 amino acids long. CDR1 MNHEY and CDR2 SMNVEV come from the germline V gene (reference sequence). As DNA, the CDR3 is TGTGCCAGCAGCTACTCGACAGGTACCTACGAGCAGTACTTC. Residues: CASSYSTGTYEQYF.

V gene TRBV29-1 combines with J gene TRBJ2-1, with 11 bases matching TRBD2. The CDR3 runs to 18 residues. Germline loops: CDR1 SQVTM, CDR2 ANQGSEA. J was trimmed by 2 bases and V by 3 bases; bases with no gene match: 12. Here the CDR3 DNA reads TGCAGCGTTGAGGGTTGGTTCGGGACTAGCGGACCCTACAATGAGCAGTTCTTC. Translation gives CSVEGWFGTSGPYNEQFF.

The V and J genes are TRBV15 and TRBJ2-3; possible D gene TRBD2, 6 bases. Trimming removed 9 bases from V and 5 bases from J, with 12 bases in between. The CDR3 length is 12 residues. The germline gives CDR1 LNHNV, CDR2 YYDKDF (reference sequence). The CDR3 spells CATGTWEDTQYF. DNA for the CDR3: TGTGCCACAGGGACTTGGGAAGATACGCAGTATTTT.

The chain uses TRBV29-1 and TRBJ2-2; 8 positions agree with TRBD1. This CDR3 is 15 amino acids long. The V gene end was trimmed by 6 bases and the J gene end by 0 bases; junction bases not matched to a gene: 6. The germline V gene encodes CDR1 SQVTM and CDR2 ANQGSEA. This CDR3 is CSVLNRGSNTGELFF. In nucleotides, the CDR3 is TGCAGCGTACTAAACAGGGGGTCGAACACCGGGGAGCTGTTTTTT.

The genes are TRBV19 and TRBJ2-1; 9 nucleotides line up with TRBD2. Germline CDR1 LNHDA, CDR2 SQIVND (reference sequence). V lost 3 bases, J lost 4 bases, and 4 bases stayed unmatched. The CDR3 loop spans 15 amino acids. The CDR3 nucleotides are TGTGCCAGTAGTATGGGTAGCGGGAGTTACAATGAGCAGTTCTTC. Translation: CASSMGSGSYNEQFF.

This clone was recorded only once. The gene calls are TRBV23-1 and TRBJ2-1, with TRBD1 as a possible D gene (6 bases). TRBV23-1 falls under the ORF class, with uncertain function. With 4 bases removed from V and 9 bases from J, the gap between germline ends came to 19 bases. This CDR3 has 15 amino acids. Here the CDR3 DNA reads TGCGCCAGCAGTCTGAAGACAGGTGGCAAGAGTGAGCAGTTCTTC. It specifies CASSLKTGGKSEQFF.

This clone was found once. The chain recombines TRBV7-9 with TRBJ2-1; 7 nucleotides align to TRBD2. CDR3 length: 15 amino acids. Germline lookup yields CDR1 SEHNR and CDR2 FQNEAQ (reference sequence). Trimming cost V 5 bases and J 6 bases; bases outside gene matches: 10. The CDR3 DNA sequence: TGTGCCAGCAGCCTACCTGCAGCGGGACTCAATGAGCAGTTCTTC. Residues: CASSLPAAGLNEQFF.

The V and J genes are TRBV28 and TRBJ2-7; 7 bases agree with TRBD2. J lost 3 bases, V lost 3 bases, and 11 bases had no gene match. The CDR3 is made up of 16 amino acids. Germline CDR1 and CDR2: MDHEN and SYDVKM. The CDR3: CASSFGPGGGYYEQYF. CDR3 in DNA: TGTGCCAGCAGTTTTGGCCCTGGGGGGGGTTACTACGAGCAGTACTTC.

The chain is built from TRBV4-1 and TRBJ1-5; no clear D gene. Deletions cut 2 bases from V and 0 bases from J, with 8 bases between. Germline values: CDR1 MGHRA, CDR2 YSYEKL. CDR3 size: 15 residues. CDR3 sequence (DNA): TGCGCCAGCAGCCAACTGGGTAATAGCAATCAGCCCCAGCATTTT. Translating it yields CASSQLGNSNQPQHF.

The V call is TRBV19, the J call TRBJ2-1; D could derive from TRBD1 or TRBD2 (5 bases each). In germline, CDR1 is LNHDA, CDR2 SQIVND (reference sequence). The CDR3 sequence is 15 residues long. V was cut by 5 bases and J by 7 bases, with 18 bases left in between. The CDR3 loop reads CASSFLWGTGNEQFF. CDR3 DNA: TGTGCCAGTAGTTTCCTCTGGGGGACCGGGAATGAGCAGTTCTTC.